The T cell receptor beta chain under discussion was sequenced for a study of cytomegalovirus exposure and HLA in healthy donors. The PCR employed 60 Vbeta primers together with 13 Jbeta primers. Clones were sequenced by immunoSEQ multiplex PCR, and TCRdb holds only the in-frame ones, with some missing. The sample has some 110,000 clones, 12% to 15% seen once. The clonotype was recovered from a female donor in good health and CMV-seronegative. Sequenced input: PBMCs.

CDR3: CASGPQGQETQYF. The CDR3 DNA follows: TGTGCCAGCGGCCCTCAGGGGCAAGAGACCCAGTACTTC. V and J are TRBV5-4 and TRBJ2-5, with a weak D call TRBD1 (6 bases). V gave up 7 bases and J gave up 2 bases, with 12 bases separating them. Per the germline V gene, CDR1 is SGHNT and CDR2 is YYREEE (reference sequence). The CDR3 runs to 13 residues.